Below, 16 T cell receptor beta chains from the same sample are listed, as sequenced in a study of blood T cell repertoires in COVID-19. This table comes from immunoSEQ multiplex PCR, and its TCRdb copy is limited to in-frame clones, with some not included. Found here are over 150,000 clones, 60% to 85% of them singletons; the top ten hold 8% to 9.5%. Material: peripheral blood. All receptors come from a man aged 55 to 70 with acute or convalescent COVID-19.

This clone has just a few counts. This chain links TRBV6-5 with TRBJ2-7; D might be TRBD1 (6 bases). The V end was cut by 2 bases, the J end by 4 bases, with 12 bases between. This CDR3 has 14 residues. Germline V lookup: CDR1 MNHEY, CDR2 SVGAGI. In DNA form, the CDR3 reads TGTGCCAGCAGTTACGGGGGCAGAACGTACGAGCAGTACTTC. The encoded protein is CASSYGGRTYEQYF.

The V gene is TRBV6-5, the J gene TRBJ1-5, with 10 bases aligning to TRBD1. The CDR3 extends over 14 amino acids. V shed 6 bases, J shed 7 bases, and the junction held 6 bases outside the gene matches. Germline V gene data show CDR1 as MNHEY and CDR2 as SVGAGI. The CDR3 DNA sequence: TGTGCCAGCAGAGCGACAGGGGGCAGCCAGCCCCAGCATTTT. Translating gives CASRATGGSQPQHF.

The count of this clone is one. The rearrangement joins TRBV27 to TRBJ1-2; D not resolved. Trimming took 2 bases from V and 5 from J, leaving 9 bases between them. The length of the CDR3 is 13 residues. CDR1 MNHEY and CDR2 SMNVEV come from the germline V gene (reference sequence). The CDR3 coding sequence is TGTGCCAGCAGTTTAGGGCAGCAATATGGCTACACCTTC. Translating it yields CASSLGQQYGYTF.

The chain employs TRBV18 and TRBJ1-3; tentative D call: TRBD1 (5 bases). CDR1 is KGHSH, CDR2 LQKENI, per germline. The CDR3 is 18 residues long. V gave up 1 base and J gave up 0 bases, with 16 bases separating them. The CDR3 sequence: CASSPREAGPHSGNTIYF. Here the CDR3 DNA reads TGTGCCAGCTCACCACGCGAGGCGGGGCCCCACTCTGGAAACACCATATATTTT.

The V call is TRBV7-2, the J call TRBJ1-5; 9 bases are shared with TRBD1. The length of the CDR3 is 16 residues. Germline lookup yields CDR1 SGHTA and CDR2 FQGNSA. The J segment lost 1 base and the V segment lost 5 bases, leaving 6 bases of the junction unmatched. The DNA of the CDR3 is TGTGCCAGCAGCATCCGGGACAGGGAAAGCAATCAGCCCCAGCATTTT. This codes for CASSIRDRESNQPQHF.

This chain links TRBV14 with TRBJ1-5; the match to TRBD1 covers 9 bases. This CDR3 contains 14 residues. The ends lost 4 bases at V and 4 bases at J; junction bases unmatched: 2. CDR1 and CDR2 from the germline V gene are SGHDN and FVKESK. CDR3 in amino acids: CASSRTGENQPQHF. As DNA, the CDR3 is TGTGCCAGCAGCCGGACAGGGGAAAATCAGCCCCAGCATTTT.

The rearrangement links TRBV6-5 to TRBJ2-7, with 9 bases identical to TRBD1. V shed 6 bases, J shed 2 bases, and the junction held 8 bases outside the gene matches. CDR1 and CDR2 (germline): MNHEY, SVGAGI. CDR3 length: 15 amino acids. The CDR3 reads CASRLAGQGAYEQYF. CDR3 DNA sequence: TGTGCCAGCAGACTTGCGGGACAGGGAGCCTACGAGCAGTACTTC.

The V gene is TRBV19, the J gene TRBJ1-1; TRBD1 matches 8 bases. This CDR3 is 16 amino acids long. V dropped 7 bases and J dropped 4; count of bases not matched to a gene: 14. Germline loops: CDR1 LNHDA, CDR2 SQIVND (reference sequence). DNA of the CDR3: TGTGCCAGTACCCCCACAGGGGGGAGGGGGAGCACTGAAGCTTTCTTT. Its protein is CASTPTGGRGSTEAFF.

The chain employs TRBV6-5 and TRBJ1-3; the D is unclear. Trimming cost V 0 bases and J 0 bases, with 6 bases left between them. CDR1 and CDR2 (germline): MNHEY, SVGAGI. CDR3 size: 15 residues. CDR3: CASSYSMRSGNTIYF. CDR3 nucleotides: TGTGCCAGCAGTTACTCGATGCGCTCTGGAAACACCATATATTTT.

Only one count was recorded for this clone. The V gene is TRBV30, the J gene TRBJ1-4, with 7 bases matching TRBD1. CDR3 length: 18 residues. CDR1 is GTSNPN, CDR2 SVGIG, per germline (reference sequence). With V trimmed by 1 base and J by 3 bases, 14 bases remained unmatched. CDR3 sequence: CAWSGKSGDRAANEKLFF. The CDR3 DNA sequence: TGTGCCTGGAGTGGGAAGAGTGGAGACAGGGCGGCTAATGAAAAACTGTTTTTT.

Details on this clone: Relative to the germline gene, one junction end is altered; a read error may explain this. This chain uses TRBV4-1 with TRBJ2-7; 8 bases align to TRBD1. Germline values: CDR1 MGHRA, CDR2 YSYEKL. The CDR3 loop spans 14 amino acids. The chain's CDR3 is CASSQGQVSSEQYF. CDR3 DNA: TGCGCCAGCAGCCAGGGACAGGTATCCTCCGAGCAGTACTTC.

The CDR3 protein is CASGLQGNEQYF. CDR3 coding DNA: TGTGCTAGTGGTTTGCAGGGTAACGAGCAGTACTTC. The rearrangement links TRBV12-5 to TRBJ2-7; perhaps TRBD1 as D (5 bases). V was shortened by 2 bases and J by 5 bases, with 7 bases between the two germline ends. Germline V gene data show CDR1 as LGHNT and CDR2 as FRNRAP. The CDR3 runs 12 residues.

The table lists this clone with a count of one. The chain combines TRBV9 with TRBJ1-1; TRBD1 matches 8 bases. This CDR3 has 17 residues. V dropped 0 bases and J dropped 4; count of bases not matched to a gene: 11. Germline CDR1 and CDR2: SGDLS and YYNGEE. CDR3 sequence: CASSVEPFPTGVTEAFF. The CDR3 DNA is TGTGCCAGCAGCGTAGAGCCCTTCCCGACAGGGGTCACTGAAGCTTTCTTT.

The J gene is TRBJ2-5, the V gene TRBV29-1; TRBD2 agrees at 8 bases. V lost 2 bases to trimming and J lost 0 bases; unmatched junction nucleotides: 5. The CDR3 has 15 residues. The germline CDR1 and CDR2 sequences are SQVTM and ANQGSEA. The CDR3 here is CSVEWRGAYQETQYF. CDR3 coding DNA: TGCAGCGTTGAATGGCGGGGGGCGTACCAAGAGACCCAGTACTTC.

This chain connects TRBV12-3 or TRBV12-4 to TRBJ1-6, with a weak D call TRBD1 (5 bases). The V and J ends lost 6 bases and 10 bases respectively, with 13 bases between them. The CDR3 totals 13 residues. The CDR3 sequence: CASRVQEGSPLHF. The DNA for the CDR3 is TGTGCCAGCAGAGTACAGGAGGGATCACCCCTCCACTTT.

This chain uses TRBV30 with TRBJ1-5, with TRBD1 identical over 7 bases. Germline trimming cut 5 bases from V and 7 bases from J; bases unmatched to any gene: 11. The CDR3 sequence is 14 residues long. The germline V gene encodes CDR1 GTSNPN and CDR2 SVGIG (reference sequence). The CDR3 DNA reads TGTGCCTGGGGACCTGTAGGGGGCTACCAGCCCCAGCATTTT. This sequence encodes CAWGPVGGYQPQHF.